Sequencing of this TCR beta chain was carried out in a study of blood T cell repertoires in COVID-19. The V gene lost 10 bases and the J gene lost 5 bases, with 11 bases spanning the gap. The CDR3 is 11 amino acids. Germline V gene lookup returns CDR1 MDHEN and CDR2 SYDVKM. Per the original methods: Nucleated cell number was recorded as an estimate derived from reference gene primer amplification. Method: immunoSEQ multiplex PCR; TCRdb's copy keeps in-frame clones and lacks some. That table gives V, J and clone size, and the DNA gave D and trimming. The data contain 70,000 to 95,000 clones, about four fifths of them seen just once; the ten biggest clones take up around 12%.

This TCR derives from a woman in her forties with active or convalescent COVID-19. The source material was peripheral blood. This chain uses TRBV28 with TRBJ1-2; D remains ambiguous. The CDR3 region is CATTYFYGYTF. Here the CDR3 DNA reads TGTGCCACCACGTACTTTTATGGCTACACCTTC.